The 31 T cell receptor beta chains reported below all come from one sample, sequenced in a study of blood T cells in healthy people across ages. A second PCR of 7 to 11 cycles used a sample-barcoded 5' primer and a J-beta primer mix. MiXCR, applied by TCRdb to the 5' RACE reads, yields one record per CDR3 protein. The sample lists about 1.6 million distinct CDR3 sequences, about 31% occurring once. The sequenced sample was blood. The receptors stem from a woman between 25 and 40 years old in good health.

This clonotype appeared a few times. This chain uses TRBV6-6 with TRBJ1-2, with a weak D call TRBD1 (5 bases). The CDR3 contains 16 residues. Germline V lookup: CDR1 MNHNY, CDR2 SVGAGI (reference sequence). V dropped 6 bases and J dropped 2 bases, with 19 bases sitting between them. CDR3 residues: CASRTRFRDLNYGYTF. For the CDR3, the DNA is TGTGCCAGCAGAACAAGGTTTAGGGACCTAAACTATGGCTACACCTTC.

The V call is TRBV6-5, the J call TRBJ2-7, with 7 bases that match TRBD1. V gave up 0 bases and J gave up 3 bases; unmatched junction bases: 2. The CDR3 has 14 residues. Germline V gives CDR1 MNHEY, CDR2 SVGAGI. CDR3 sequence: CASSYSGQHYEQYF. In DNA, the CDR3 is TGTGCCAGCAGTTACTCGGGACAGCACTACGAGCAGTACTTC.

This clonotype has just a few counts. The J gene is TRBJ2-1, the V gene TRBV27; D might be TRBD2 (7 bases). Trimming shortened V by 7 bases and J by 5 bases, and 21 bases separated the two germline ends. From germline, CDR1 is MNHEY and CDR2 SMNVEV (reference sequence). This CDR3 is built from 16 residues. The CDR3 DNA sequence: TGTGCCAGCACACCCCGAGGGGGGGTCCTTAACAATGAGCAGTTCTTC. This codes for CASTPRGGVLNNEQFF.

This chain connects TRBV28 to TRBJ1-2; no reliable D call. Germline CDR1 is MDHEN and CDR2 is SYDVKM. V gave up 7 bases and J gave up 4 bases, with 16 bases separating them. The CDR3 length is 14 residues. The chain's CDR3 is CASIPSRLGYGYTF. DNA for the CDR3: TGTGCCAGCATCCCCTCACGGCTCGGCTATGGCTACACCTTC.

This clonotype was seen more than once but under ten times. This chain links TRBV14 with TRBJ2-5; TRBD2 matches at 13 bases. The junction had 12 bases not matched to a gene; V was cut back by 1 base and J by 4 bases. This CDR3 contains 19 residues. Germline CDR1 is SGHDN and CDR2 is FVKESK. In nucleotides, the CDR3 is TGTGCCAGCAGCCAAGTCGCGGGGACTAGCGGGACCAAAGGAGAGACCCAGTACTTC. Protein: CASSQVAGTSGTKGETQYF.

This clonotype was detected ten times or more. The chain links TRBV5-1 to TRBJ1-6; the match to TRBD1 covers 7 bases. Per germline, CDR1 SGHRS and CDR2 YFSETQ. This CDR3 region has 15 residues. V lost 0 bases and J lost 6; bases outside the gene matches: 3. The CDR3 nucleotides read TGCGCCAGCAGCTTGGAACACAGGGGTAATTCACCCCTCCACTTT. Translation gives CASSLEHRGNSPLHF.

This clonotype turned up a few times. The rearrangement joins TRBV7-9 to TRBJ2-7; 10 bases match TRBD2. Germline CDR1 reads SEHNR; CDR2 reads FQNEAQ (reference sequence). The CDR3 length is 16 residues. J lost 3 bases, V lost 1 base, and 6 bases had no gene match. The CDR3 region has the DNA TGTGCCAGCAGCTTAGGGCCTAGCGGGAGCAACTACGAGCAGTACTTC. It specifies CASSLGPSGSNYEQYF.

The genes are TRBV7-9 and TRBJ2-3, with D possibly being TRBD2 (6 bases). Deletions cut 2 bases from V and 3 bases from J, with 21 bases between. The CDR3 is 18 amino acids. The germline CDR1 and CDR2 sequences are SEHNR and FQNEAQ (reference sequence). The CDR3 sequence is CASSLRRGADVTTDTQYF. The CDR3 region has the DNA TGTGCCAGCAGCTTACGGCGGGGAGCCGATGTTACGACAGATACGCAGTATTTT.

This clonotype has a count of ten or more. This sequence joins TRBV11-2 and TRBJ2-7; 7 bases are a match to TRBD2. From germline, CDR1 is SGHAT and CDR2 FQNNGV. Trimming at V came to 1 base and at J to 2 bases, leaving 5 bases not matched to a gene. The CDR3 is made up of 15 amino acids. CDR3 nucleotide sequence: TGTGCCAGCAGCTTAGGCCTAGCGGATACCTACGAGCAGTACTTC. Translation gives CASSLGLADTYEQYF.

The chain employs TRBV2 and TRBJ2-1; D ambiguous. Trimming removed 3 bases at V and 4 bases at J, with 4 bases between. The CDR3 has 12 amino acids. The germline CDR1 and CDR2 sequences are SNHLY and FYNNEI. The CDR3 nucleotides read TGTGCCAGCAGTGACCAATACAATGAGCAGTTCTTC. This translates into CASSDQYNEQFF.

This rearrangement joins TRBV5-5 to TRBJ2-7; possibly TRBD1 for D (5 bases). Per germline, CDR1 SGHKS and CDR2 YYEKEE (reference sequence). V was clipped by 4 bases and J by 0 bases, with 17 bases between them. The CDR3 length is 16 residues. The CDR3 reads CASSQVLARASYEQYF. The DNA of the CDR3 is TGTGCCAGCAGCCAAGTATTGGCCAGGGCCTCCTACGAGCAGTACTTC.

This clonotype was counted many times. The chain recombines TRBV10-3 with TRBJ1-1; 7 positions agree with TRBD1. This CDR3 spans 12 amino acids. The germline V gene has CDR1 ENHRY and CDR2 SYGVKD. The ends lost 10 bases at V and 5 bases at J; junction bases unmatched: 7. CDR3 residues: CASQGEGTEAFF. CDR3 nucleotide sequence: TGTGCCAGCCAGGGGGAAGGGACTGAAGCTTTCTTT.

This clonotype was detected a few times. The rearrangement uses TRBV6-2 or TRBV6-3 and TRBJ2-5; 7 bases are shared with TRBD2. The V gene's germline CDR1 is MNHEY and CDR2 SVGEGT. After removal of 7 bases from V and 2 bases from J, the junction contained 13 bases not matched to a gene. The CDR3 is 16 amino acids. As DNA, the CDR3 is TGTGCCAGCAATCCCGGCGGCCTAGCGGCACAAGAGACCCAGTACTTC. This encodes CASNPGGLAAQETQYF.

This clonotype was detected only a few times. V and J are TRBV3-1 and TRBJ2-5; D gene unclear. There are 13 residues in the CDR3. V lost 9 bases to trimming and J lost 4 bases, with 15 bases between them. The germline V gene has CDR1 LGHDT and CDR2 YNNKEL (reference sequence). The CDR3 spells CASRQVSGETQYF. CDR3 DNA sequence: TGTGCCAGTCGACAAGTTTCCGGAGAGACCCAGTACTTC.

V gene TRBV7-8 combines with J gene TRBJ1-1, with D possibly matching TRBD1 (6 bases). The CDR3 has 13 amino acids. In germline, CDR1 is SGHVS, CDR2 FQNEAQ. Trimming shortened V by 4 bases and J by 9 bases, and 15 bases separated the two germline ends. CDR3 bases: TGTGCCAGCAGCTCAGGGGAGAGGGTCCAAGCTTTCTTT. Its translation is CASSSGERVQAFF.

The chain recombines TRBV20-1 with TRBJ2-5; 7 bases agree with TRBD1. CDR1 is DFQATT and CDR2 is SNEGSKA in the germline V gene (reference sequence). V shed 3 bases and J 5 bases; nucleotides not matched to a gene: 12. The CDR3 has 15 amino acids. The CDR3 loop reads CSARDSSRGRETQYF. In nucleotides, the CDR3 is TGCAGTGCTAGGGATTCATCAAGGGGGCGGGAGACCCAGTACTTC.

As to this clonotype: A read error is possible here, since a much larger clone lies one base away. CDR3 sequence (DNA): TGTGCCATCAGCCATACCTACAATGAGCAGTTCTTC. Amino acid sequence: CAISHTYNEQFF. The rearrangement links TRBV15 to TRBJ2-1; D gene unclear. The length of the CDR3 is 12 residues. CDR1 LNHNV and CDR2 YYDKDF come from the germline V gene (reference sequence). Using reference TRBV15 and TRBJ2-1 for the parts outside the CDR3, the full variable domain is DAMVIQNPRYQVTQFGKPVTLSCSQTLNHNVMYWYQQKSSQAPKLLFHYYDKDFNNEADTPDNFQSRRPNTSFCFLDIRSPGLGDTAMYLCAISHTYNEQFFGPGTRLTVL.

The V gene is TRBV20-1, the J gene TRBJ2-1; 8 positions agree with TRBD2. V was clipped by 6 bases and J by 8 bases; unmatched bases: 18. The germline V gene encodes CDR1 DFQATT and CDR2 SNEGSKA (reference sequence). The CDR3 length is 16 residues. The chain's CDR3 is CSASVASGPGRDEQFF. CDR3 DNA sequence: TGCAGTGCCTCTGTCGCTAGCGGGCCCGGGAGGGATGAGCAGTTCTTC.

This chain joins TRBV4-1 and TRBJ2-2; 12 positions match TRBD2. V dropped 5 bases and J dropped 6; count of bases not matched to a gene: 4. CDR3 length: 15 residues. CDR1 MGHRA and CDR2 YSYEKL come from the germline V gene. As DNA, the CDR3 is TGCGCCAGCAGCTTTCGACTAGCGGGAGCCGGGGAGCTGTTTTTT. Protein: CASSFRLAGAGELFF.

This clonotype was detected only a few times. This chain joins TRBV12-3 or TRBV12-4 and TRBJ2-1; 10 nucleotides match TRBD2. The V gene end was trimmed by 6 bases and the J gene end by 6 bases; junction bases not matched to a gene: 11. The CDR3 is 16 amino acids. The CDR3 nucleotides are TGTGCCAGCAGGGCGACTAGCGGGTCGGGGGGCAATGAGCAGTTCTTC. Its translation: CASRATSGSGGNEQFF.

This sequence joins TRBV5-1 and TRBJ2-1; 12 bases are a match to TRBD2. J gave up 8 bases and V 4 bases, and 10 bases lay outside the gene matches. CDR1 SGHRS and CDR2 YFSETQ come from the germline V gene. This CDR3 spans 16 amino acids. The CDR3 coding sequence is TGCGCCAGCAGCCCTACGACTAGCGGGAGTTTGCATGAGCAGTTCTTC. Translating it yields CASSPTTSGSLHEQFF.

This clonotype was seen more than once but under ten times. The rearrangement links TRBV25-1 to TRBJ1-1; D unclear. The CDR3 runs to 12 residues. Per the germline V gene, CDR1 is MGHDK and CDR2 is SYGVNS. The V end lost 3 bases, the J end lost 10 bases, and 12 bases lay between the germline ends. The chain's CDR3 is CASSDFQLGAFF. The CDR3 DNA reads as TGTGCCAGCAGTGACTTTCAGTTAGGAGCTTTCTTT.

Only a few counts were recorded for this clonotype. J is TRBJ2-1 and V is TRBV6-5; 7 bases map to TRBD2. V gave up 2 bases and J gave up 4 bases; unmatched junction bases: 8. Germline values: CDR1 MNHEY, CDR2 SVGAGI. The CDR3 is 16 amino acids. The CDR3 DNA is TGTGCCAGCAGTTACGATGGAGCGGGGAAATACAATGAGCAGTTCTTC. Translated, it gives CASSYDGAGKYNEQFF.

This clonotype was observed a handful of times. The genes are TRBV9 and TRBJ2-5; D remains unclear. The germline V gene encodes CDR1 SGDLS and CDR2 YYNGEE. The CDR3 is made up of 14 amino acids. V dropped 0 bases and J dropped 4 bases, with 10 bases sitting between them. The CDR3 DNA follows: TGTGCCAGCAGCGTAGAGGACCTATCAGAGACCCAGTACTTC. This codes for CASSVEDLSETQYF.

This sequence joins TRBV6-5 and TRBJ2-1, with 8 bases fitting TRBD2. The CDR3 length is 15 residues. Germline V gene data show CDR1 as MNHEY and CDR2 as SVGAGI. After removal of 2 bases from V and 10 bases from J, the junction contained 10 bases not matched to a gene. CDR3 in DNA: TGTGCCAGCAGTTACAGTCCAGCGGGGGCGGTGGAGCAGTTCTTC. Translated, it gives CASSYSPAGAVEQFF.

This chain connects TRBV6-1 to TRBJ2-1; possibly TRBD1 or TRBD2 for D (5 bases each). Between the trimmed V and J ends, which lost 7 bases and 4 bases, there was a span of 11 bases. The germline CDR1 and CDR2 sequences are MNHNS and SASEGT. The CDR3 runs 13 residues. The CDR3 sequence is CASTMGRYNEQFF. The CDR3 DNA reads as TGTGCCAGCACCATGGGACGATACAATGAGCAGTTCTTC.

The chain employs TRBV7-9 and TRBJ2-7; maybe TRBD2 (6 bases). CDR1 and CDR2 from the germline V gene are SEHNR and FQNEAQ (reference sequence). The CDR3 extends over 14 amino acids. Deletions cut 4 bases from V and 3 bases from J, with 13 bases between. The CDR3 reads CASSWRGTNYEQYF. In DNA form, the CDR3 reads TGTGCCAGCAGCTGGAGGGGCACCAACTACGAGCAGTACTTC.

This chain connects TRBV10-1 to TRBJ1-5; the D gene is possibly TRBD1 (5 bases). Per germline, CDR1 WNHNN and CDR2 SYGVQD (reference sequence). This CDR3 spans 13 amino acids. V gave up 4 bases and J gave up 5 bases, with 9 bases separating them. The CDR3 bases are TGCGCCAGCAGTGCGGGGGTGCATCAGCCCCAGCATTTT. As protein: CASSAGVHQPQHF.

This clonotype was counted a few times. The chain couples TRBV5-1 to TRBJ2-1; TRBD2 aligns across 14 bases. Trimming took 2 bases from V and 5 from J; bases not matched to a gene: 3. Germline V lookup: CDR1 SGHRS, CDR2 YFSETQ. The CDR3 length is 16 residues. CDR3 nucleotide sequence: TGCGCCAGCAGCTTTGGGGGACTAGCGGGAGACAATGAGCAGTTCTTC. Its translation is CASSFGGLAGDNEQFF.

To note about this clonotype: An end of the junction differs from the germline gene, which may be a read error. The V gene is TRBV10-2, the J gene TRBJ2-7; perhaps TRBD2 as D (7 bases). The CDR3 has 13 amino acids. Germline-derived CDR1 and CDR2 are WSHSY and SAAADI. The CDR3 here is CASKAGATYEQYF. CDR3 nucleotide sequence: TGCGCCAGCAAGGCGGGGGCCACCTATGAGCAGTACTTC.

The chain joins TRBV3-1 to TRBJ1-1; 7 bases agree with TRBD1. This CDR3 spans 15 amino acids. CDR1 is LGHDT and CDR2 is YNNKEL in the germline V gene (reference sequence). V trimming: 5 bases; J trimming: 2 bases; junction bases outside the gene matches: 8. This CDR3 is CASSVIRDSNTEAFF. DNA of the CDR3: TGTGCCAGCAGCGTAATCCGGGACAGTAACACTGAAGCTTTCTTT.